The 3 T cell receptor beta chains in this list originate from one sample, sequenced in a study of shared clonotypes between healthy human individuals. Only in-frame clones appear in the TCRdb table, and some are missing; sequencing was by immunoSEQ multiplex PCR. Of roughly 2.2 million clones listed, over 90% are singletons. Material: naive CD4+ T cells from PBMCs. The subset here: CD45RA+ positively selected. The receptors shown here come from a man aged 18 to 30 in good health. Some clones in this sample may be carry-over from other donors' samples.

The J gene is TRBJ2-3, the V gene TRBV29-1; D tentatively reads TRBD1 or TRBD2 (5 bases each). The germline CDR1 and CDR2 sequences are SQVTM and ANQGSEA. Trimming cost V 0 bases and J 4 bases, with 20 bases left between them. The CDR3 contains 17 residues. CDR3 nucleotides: TGCAGCGTTGAAGAACTCCGGGACCTCGGCCGTGCAGATACGCAGTATTTT. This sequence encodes CSVEELRDLGRADTQYF.

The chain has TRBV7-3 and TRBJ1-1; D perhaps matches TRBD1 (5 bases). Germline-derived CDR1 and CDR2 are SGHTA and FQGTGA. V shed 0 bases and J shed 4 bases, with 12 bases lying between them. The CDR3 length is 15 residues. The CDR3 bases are TGTGCCAGCAGCTTAACCGGGACGGCCCTCACTGAAGCTTTCTTT. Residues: CASSLTGTALTEAFF.

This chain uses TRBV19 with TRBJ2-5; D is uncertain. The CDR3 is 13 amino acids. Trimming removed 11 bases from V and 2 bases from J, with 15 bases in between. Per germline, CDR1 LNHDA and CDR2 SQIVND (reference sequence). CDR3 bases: TGTGCCTGTGGGATCGGACGGCAAGAGACCCAGTACTTC. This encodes CACGIGRQETQYF.